Listed below are T cell receptor beta chains from one sample, sequenced in a study of blood T cell repertoires in COVID-19. The repertoire was sequenced with immunoSEQ multiplex PCR; TCRdb's copy has only in-frame clones and lacks some. The data show approximately 82,000 clones, with 82% seen just once and 30% to 45% held by the top ten. The sequenced material came from peripheral blood. These receptor sequences come from a woman in her seventies with acute or convalescent COVID-19. CDR3s include the opening cysteine and the closing phenylalanine or tryptophan. D genes are given only for firm matches. The listing skips clone size in some rows; elsewhere it reads once, few, many or a size class.

d_call | clone_size | j_call | v_call | cdr3_aa | cdr3_nt
TRBD1 | - | TRBJ1-2 | TRBV5-4 | CASGYRGPVTF | TGTGCCAGCGGTTACAGGGGGCCTGTCACCTTC
- | - | TRBJ2-1 | TRBV3-1/TRBV3-2 | CASSQVLATYNEQFF | TGTGCCAGCAGCCAAGTGCTAGCGACGTACAATGAGCAGTTCTTC
- | many | TRBJ2-2 | TRBV11-2 | CASSARRSGNTGELFF | TGTGCCAGCAGCGCACGAAGAAGCGGAAACACCGGGGAGCTGTTTTTT
- | - | TRBJ2-3 | TRBV18 | CASSPYTSGGGTDTQYF | TGTGCCAGCTCACCATATACCAGCGGAGGGGGCACAGATACGCAGTATTTT
- | - | TRBJ2-1 | TRBV4-2 | CASSQRNGGSYNEQFF | TGTGCCAGCAGCCAACGGAACGGGGGCTCCTACAATGAGCAGTTCTTC
- | - | TRBJ2-1 | TRBV3-1/TRBV3-2 | CASSQGLVNEQFF | TGTGCCAGCAGCCAAGGACTAGTCAATGAGCAGTTCTTC
- | few | TRBJ2-1 | TRBV2 | CASSRDNLYNEQFF | TGTGCCAGCTCCCGGGACAATCTCTACAATGAGCAGTTCTTC
TRBD2 | - | TRBJ2-3 | TRBV14 | CASSGGLAATDTQYF | TGTGCCAGCAGTGGGGGACTAGCGGCCACAGATACGCAGTATTTT
- | - | TRBJ2-2 | TRBV4-1 | CASSGDTSLRELFF | TGCGCCAGCAGCGGTGACACGTCCCTTAGGGAGCTGTTTTTT
- | once | TRBJ1-2 | TRBV3-1/TRBV3-2 | CASSPRSQGSGYTF | TGTGCCAGCAGCCCAAGGTCGCAGGGGAGTGGCTACACCTTC
- | once | TRBJ2-5 | TRBV3-1/TRBV3-2 | CASSQGRGETQYF | TGTGCCAGCAGCCAAGGACGAGGGGAGACCCAGTACTTC
- | - | TRBJ1-4 | TRBV5-6 | CASSLLGAATNEKLFF | TGTGCCAGCAGCTTGCTTGGGGCTGCAACTAATGAAAAACTGTTTTTT
TRBD2 | few | TRBJ2-7 | TRBV5-1 | CASSLEGTSGRSSYEQYF | TGCGCCAGCAGCTTGGAAGGGACTAGCGGGAGAAGCTCCTACGAGCAGTACTTC
TRBD1 | - | TRBJ2-2 | TRBV19 | CASSHGTGGYEDTGELFF | TGTGCCAGTAGTCATGGAACAGGGGGATATGAGGACACCGGGGAGCTGTTTTTT
TRBD2 | - | TRBJ2-1 | TRBV7-2 | CASSPGLADYNEQFF | TGTGCCAGCAGCCCGGGACTAGCGGATTACAATGAGCAGTTCTTC
TRBD1 | - | TRBJ1-6 | TRBV19 | CASSLTGPDSPLHF | TGTGCCAGTAGTCTGACAGGGCCGGATTCACCCCTCCACTTT
TRBD1 | - | TRBJ1-5 | TRBV2 | CASSQGTGRTQPQHF | TGTGCCAGCAGTCAAGGGACAGGGAGGACTCAGCCCCAGCATTTT
- | - | TRBJ1-4 | TRBV12-3/TRBV12-4 | CASSFSGLEKLFF | TGTGCCAGCAGTTTCTCGGGGTTAGAAAAACTGTTTTTT
- | - | TRBJ2-6 | TRBV7-9 | CASSRDSGANVLTF | TGTGCCAGCAGCCGAGACTCTGGGGCCAACGTCCTGACTTTC
- | - | TRBJ2-6 | TRBV2 | CASSEDRATGANVLTF | TGTGCCAGCAGTGAAGACAGGGCAACGGGGGCCAACGTCCTGACTTTC
- | - | TRBJ1-5 | TRBV19 | CASSTSTLTLKHF | TGTGCCAGTAGTACGAGCACCCTAACACTAAAGCATTTT
- | - | TRBJ2-7 | TRBV11-3 | CATTLGVFGRDEQYF | TGTGCGACGACGCTTGGAGTGTTCGGGCGGGACGAGCAGTACTTC
TRBD1 | - | TRBJ1-5 | TRBV12-3/TRBV12-4 | CASRQQGVQPQHF | TGTGCCAGCAGGCAACAGGGGGTTCAGCCCCAGCATTTT
- | once | TRBJ1-2 | TRBV7-6 | CASSPDRPYGYTF | TGTGCCAGCAGCCCGGACAGACCCTATGGCTACACCTTC
- | - | TRBJ1-5 | TRBV2 | CASSGGRSNQPQHF | TGTGCCAGCAGTGGGGGGCGGAGCAATCAGCCCCAGCATTTT
- | - | TRBJ2-1 | TRBV11-2 | CASSPRIGADNEQFF | TGTGCCAGCAGCCCCCGTATCGGAGCGGACAATGAGCAGTTCTTC
TRBD1 | - | TRBJ1-4 | TRBV4-1 | CASSQRQIRGREKLFF | TGCGCCAGCAGCCAAAGGCAAATAAGGGGGCGAGAAAAACTGTTTTTT
- | - | TRBJ2-7 | TRBV7-7 | CASSIQVFEQYF | TGTGCCAGCAGCATACAGGTTTTCGAGCAGTACTTC
TRBD2 | - | TRBJ2-4 | TRBV20-1 | CSASPGLAENIQYF | TGCAGTGCTAGTCCGGGACTAGCGGAAAACATTCAGTACTTC
- | - | TRBJ1-2 | TRBV10-1 | CASSSGLTYGYTF | TGCGCCAGCAGTAGCGGTCTGACCTATGGCTACACCTTC
TRBD1 | - | TRBJ1-4 | TRBV5-5 | CASSLVQGAQNEKLFF | TGTGCCAGCAGCTTGGTCCAGGGGGCGCAGAATGAAAAACTGTTTTTT
TRBD2 | few | TRBJ2-1 | TRBV10-3 | CAISESAASGSVNEQFF | TGTGCCATCAGTGAGTCGGCCGCTAGCGGGAGTGTCAATGAGCAGTTCTTC
- | - | TRBJ1-3 | TRBV30 | CAWSVLSGLAGNTIYF | TGTGCCTGGAGTGTGCTATCGGGGTTGGCGGGAAACACCATATATTTT
- | few | TRBJ2-2 | TRBV7-6 | CASSSGVRNTGELFF | TGTGCCAGCAGCTCCGGTGTTCGGAACACCGGGGAGCTGTTTTTT
TRBD1 | few | TRBJ1-5 | TRBV15 | CATSKGQGLDQPQHF | TGTGCCACCAGCAAAGGACAGGGTTTGGATCAGCCCCAGCATTTT
TRBD2 | - | TRBJ2-1 | TRBV10-3 | CAIAAGGLAGNEQFF | TGTGCCATCGCGGCGGGAGGGCTCGCCGGCAATGAGCAGTTCTTC
TRBD2 | - | TRBJ2-3 | TRBV5-4 | CASSSGAGGTTDTQYF | TGTGCCAGCAGCTCCGGAGCGGGAGGGACCACAGATACGCAGTATTTT
- | - | TRBJ2-1 | TRBV30 | CAWSVGGQGSRSGEQFF | TGTGCCTGGAGTGTGGGCGGCCAGGGGAGTCGGTCCGGTGAGCAGTTCTTC
- | - | TRBJ1-1 | TRBV5-1 | CASSLFDTANTEAFF | TGCGCCAGCAGCTTATTCGACACAGCTAACACTGAAGCTTTCTTT
TRBD1 | - | TRBJ1-6 | TRBV5-8 | CASSQETGVSPLHF | TGTGCCAGCAGCCAGGAGACAGGGGTCTCACCCCTCCACTTT
TRBD2 | - | TRBJ2-7 | TRBV6-5 | CASARTSGLEEQYF | TGTGCCAGCGCACGGACTAGCGGGTTGGAAGAGCAGTACTTC
TRBD2 | - | TRBJ2-1 | TRBV15 | CATLRAGANNEQFF | TGTGCCACGCTCAGGGCGGGAGCCAACAATGAGCAGTTCTTC
- | - | TRBJ1-1 | TRBV7-3 | CASSLIGGGGTEAFF | TGTGCCAGCAGCTTAATTGGGGGAGGGGGCACTGAAGCTTTCTTT
- | - | TRBJ2-1 | TRBV19 | CASSSRNSYNEQFF | TGTGCCAGTAGTAGCCGGAACAGTTACAATGAGCAGTTCTTC
TRBD2 | once | TRBJ2-5 | TRBV5-1 | CASSSLLAPKETQYF | TGCGCCAGCAGCTCATTACTAGCGCCCAAAGAGACCCAGTACTTC
- | - | TRBJ2-5 | TRBV7-3 | CASSFGGRSETQYF | TGTGCCAGCAGCTTCGGGGGGCGAAGCGAGACCCAGTACTTC
TRBD2 | medium-sized | TRBJ2-7 | TRBV7-9 | CASSLHYKREWYEQYF | TGTGCCAGCAGCCTCCACTATAAGCGGGAGTGGTACGAGCAGTACTTC
- | - | TRBJ2-2 | TRBV24-1 | CATSDLHEASGELFF | TGTGCCACCAGTGATTTGCATGAGGCGTCCGGGGAGCTGTTTTTT
TRBD2 | - | TRBJ2-2 | TRBV5-4 | CASSPRRNAGRAPGELFF | TGTGCCAGCAGCCCCCGTCGGAATGCCGGGAGGGCGCCCGGGGAGCTGTTTTTT
- | - | TRBJ1-1 | TRBV29-1 | CSVGISSTEAFF | TGCAGCGTTGGCATTTCGAGCACTGAAGCTTTCTTT
- | few | TRBJ1-1 | TRBV30 | CAWGSVNTEAFF | TGTGCCTGGGGCAGTGTGAACACTGAAGCTTTCTTT
- | - | TRBJ2-7 | TRBV4-2 | CASSHVNEQYF | TGTGCCAGCAGCCATGTCAACGAGCAGTACTTC
TRBD2 | - | TRBJ2-1 | TRBV24-1 | CATSDLKSSGRRAYNEQFF | TGTGCCACCAGTGATTTGAAATCTAGCGGGAGGAGGGCCTACAATGAGCAGTTCTTC
- | - | TRBJ1-1 | TRBV18 | CASSPGQAPNTEAFF | TGTGCCAGCTCACCAGGTCAGGCGCCCAACACTGAAGCTTTCTTT
- | - | TRBJ2-1 | TRBV6-6 | CASRQTGRNSYNEQFF | TGTGCCAGCAGGCAAACAGGGCGTAACTCCTACAATGAGCAGTTCTTC
- | - | TRBJ2-2 | TRBV7-3 | CASASQRAGELFF | TGTGCCAGCGCTAGCCAGAGGGCCGGGGAGCTGTTTTTT
TRBD2 | - | TRBJ2-1 | TRBV9 | CASSVGASGMDEQFF | TGTGCCAGCAGCGTAGGTGCTAGCGGGATGGATGAGCAGTTCTTC
- | - | TRBJ1-1 | TRBV5-4 | CASSLKGAEAFF | TGTGCCAGCAGCTTGAAGGGGGCTGAAGCTTTCTTT
- | - | TRBJ1-1 | TRBV2 | CASSGHRTNTEAFF | TGTGCCAGCAGCGGACATCGGACGAACACTGAAGCTTTCTTT
TRBD2 | once | TRBJ2-3 | TRBV7-3 | CASSSPGGADTQYF | TGTGCCAGCAGCTCACCGGGAGGGGCAGATACGCAGTATTTT